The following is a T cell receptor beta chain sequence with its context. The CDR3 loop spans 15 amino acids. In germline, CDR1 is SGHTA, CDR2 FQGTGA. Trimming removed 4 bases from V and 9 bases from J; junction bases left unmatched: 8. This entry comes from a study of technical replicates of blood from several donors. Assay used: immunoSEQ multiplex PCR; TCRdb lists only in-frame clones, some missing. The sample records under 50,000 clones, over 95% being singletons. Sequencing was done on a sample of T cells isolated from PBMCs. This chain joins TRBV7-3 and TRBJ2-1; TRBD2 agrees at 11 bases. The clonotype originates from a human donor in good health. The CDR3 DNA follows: TGTGCCAGCAGCTGGTTAGCGGGAGGGCCCGGTGAGCAGTTCTTC. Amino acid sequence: CASSWLAGGPGEQFF.